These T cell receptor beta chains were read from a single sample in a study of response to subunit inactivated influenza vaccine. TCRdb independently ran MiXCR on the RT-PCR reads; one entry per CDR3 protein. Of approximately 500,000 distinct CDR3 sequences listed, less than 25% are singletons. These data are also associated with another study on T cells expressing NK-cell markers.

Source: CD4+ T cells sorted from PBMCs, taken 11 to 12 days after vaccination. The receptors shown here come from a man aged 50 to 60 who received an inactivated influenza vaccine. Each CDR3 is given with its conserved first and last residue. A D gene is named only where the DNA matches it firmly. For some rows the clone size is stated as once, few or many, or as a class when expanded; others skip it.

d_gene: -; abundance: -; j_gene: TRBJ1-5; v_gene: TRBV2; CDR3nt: TGTGCCAGCAGGGCAGACAGAGGGCCCCAGCATTTT; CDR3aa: CASRADRGPQHF
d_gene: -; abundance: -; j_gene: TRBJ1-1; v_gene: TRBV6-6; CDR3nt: TGTGCCAGCAGTTACGGGGCAGTTACTGAAGCTTTCTTT; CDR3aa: CASSYGAVTEAFF
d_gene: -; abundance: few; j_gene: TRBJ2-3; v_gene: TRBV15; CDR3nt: TGTGCCACCAGCAGCGACAGGAGCCTCCGGACTTCCTCACGGAATACGCAGTATTTT; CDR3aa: CATSSDRSLRTSSRNTQYF
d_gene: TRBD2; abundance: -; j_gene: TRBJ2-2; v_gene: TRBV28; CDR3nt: TGTGCCAGCAGCTATAATTTAGCGGGAGCTAACCCCGGGGAGCTGTTTTTT; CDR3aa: CASSYNLAGANPGELFF
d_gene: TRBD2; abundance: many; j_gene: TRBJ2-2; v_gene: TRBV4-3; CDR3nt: TGCGCCAGCAGCCAATCTAGCGGCCCTGCCGGGGAGCTGTTTTTT; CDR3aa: CASSQSSGPAGELFF
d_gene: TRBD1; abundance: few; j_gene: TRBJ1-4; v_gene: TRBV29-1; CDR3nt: TGCAGCGTTGGGGACAGACAGGCCGGAAAACTGTTTTTT; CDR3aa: CSVGDRQAGKLFF
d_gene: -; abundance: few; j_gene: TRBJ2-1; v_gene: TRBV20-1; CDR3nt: TGCAGTGCAGGGAGGCAGTACAATGAGCAGTTCTTC; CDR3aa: CSAGRQYNEQFF
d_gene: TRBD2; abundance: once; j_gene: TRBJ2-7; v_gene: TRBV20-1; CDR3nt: TGCAGTGCTGGAAAGGTGGGACTAGCGGACTACGAGCAGTACTTC; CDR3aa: CSAGKVGLADYEQYF
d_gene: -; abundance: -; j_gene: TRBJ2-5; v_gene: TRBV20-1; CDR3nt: TGCAGTGCTAGTAGTTACAAGGGGACCCAGTACTTC; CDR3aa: CSASSYKGTQYF
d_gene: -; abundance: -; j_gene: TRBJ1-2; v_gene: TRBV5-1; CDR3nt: TGCGCCAGCAGCTTGGGGACGGGGCGCAAGGATGTGTACACCTTC; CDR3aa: CASSLGTGRKDVYTF
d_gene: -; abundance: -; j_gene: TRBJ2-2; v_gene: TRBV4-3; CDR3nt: TGCGCCAGCAGCCAAGACCTGGGGCTGGCCGGGGAGCTGTTTTTT; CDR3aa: CASSQDLGLAGELFF
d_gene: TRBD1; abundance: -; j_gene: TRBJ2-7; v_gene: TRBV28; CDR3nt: TGTGCCAGCAGTTTGGCGGGGACAGGGATCCACGAGCAGTACTTC; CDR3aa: CASSLAGTGIHEQYF
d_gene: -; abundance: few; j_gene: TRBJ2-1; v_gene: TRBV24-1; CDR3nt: TGTGCCACCCAAGACGGAACTAGCAGCGAAAGGGCTGAGCAGTTCTTC; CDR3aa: CATQDGTSSERAEQFF
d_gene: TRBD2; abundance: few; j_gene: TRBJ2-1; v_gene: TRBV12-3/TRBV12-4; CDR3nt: TGTGCCAGCAGTCCCAAGGTAGGGCTAGCGGGAGATAGTTTTGAGCAGTTCTTC; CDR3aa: CASSPKVGLAGDSFEQFF
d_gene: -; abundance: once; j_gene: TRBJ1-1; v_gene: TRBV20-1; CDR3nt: TGCAGTGCGGGGCAGGGAAACGTGGGCACTGAAGCTTTCTTT; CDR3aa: CSAGQGNVGTEAFF
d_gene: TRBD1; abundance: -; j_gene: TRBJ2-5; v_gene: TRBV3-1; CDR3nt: TGTGCCAGCAGCCAAGATCTGTCAGGGGGTAAAGAGACCCAGTACTTC; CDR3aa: CASSQDLSGGKETQYF
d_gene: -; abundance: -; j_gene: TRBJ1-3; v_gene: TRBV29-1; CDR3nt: TGCAGCGTTGAACAGGGCCGAAGCTCTGGAAACACCATATATTTT; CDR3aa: CSVEQGRSSGNTIYF
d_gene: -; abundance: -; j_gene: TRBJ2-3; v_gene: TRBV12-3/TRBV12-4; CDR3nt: TGTGCCAGCAGCCAATACTTGTCCGATACGCAGTATTTT; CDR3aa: CASSQYLSDTQYF
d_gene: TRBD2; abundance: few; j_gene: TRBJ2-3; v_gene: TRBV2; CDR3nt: TGTGCCAGCAGGACCCTCTCGACTAGCGGGGGGTCTTACACAGATACGCAGTATTTT; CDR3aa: CASRTLSTSGGSYTDTQYF
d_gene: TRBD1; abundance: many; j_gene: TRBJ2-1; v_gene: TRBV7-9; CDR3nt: TGTGCCAGCAGCTCGGGACAGGGAGGGATCAATGAGCAGTTCTTC; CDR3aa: CASSSGQGGINEQFF
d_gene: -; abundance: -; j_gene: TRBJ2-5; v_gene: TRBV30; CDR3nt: TGTGCCTGGGCCCCCAGCTACCAAGAGACCCAGTACTTC; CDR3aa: CAWAPSYQETQYF
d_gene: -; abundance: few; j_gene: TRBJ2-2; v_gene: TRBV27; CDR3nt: TGTGCCAGCAGTTCCCGGCAGGGTTGGACCGGGGAGCTGTTTTTT; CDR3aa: CASSSRQGWTGELFF
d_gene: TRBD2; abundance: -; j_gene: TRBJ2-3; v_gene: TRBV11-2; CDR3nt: TGTGCCAGCAGCTTAGATCGCCTAGCGGGGGGAGCTACGCAGTATTTT; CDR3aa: CASSLDRLAGGATQYF
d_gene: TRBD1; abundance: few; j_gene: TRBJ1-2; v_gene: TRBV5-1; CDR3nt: TGCGCCAGCAGCCCGTCCCGGGCAGGGGGGGACACCTTC; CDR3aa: CASSPSRAGGDTF
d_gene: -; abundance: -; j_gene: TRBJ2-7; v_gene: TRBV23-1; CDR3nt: TGCGCCAGCAGTCAATCCCGGGGATGGAGCGAGCAGTACTTC; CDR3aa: CASSQSRGWSEQYF
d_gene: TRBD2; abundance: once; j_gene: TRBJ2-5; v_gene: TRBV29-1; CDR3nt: TGCAGCGTTGCCCGGGAGGCCAAGACCCAGTACTTC; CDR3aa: CSVAREAKTQYF
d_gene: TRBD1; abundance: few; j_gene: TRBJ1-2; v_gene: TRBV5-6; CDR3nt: TGTGCCAGCAGCACCGGGACAGAGGCTGGCTACACCTTC; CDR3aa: CASSTGTEAGYTF
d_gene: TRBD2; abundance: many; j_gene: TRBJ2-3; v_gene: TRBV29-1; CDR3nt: TGCAGCGTTGAATGGGCTAGCGGGAGGGCCACCGCAGATACGCAGTATTTT; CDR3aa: CSVEWASGRATADTQYF
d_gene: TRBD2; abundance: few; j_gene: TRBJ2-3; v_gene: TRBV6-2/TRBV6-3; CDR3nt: TGTGCCAGCAGTTACCCTCTAGCGGGAGCCTCAGATACGCAGTATTTT; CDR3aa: CASSYPLAGASDTQYF
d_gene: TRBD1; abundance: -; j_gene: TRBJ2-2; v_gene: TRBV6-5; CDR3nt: TGTGCCAGCAGTTACTCGGCGGGACAGGGGTCCACCGGGGAGCTGTTTTTT; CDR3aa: CASSYSAGQGSTGELFF
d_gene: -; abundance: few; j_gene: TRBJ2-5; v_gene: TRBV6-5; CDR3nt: TGTGCCAGCAGTTACTCTACCCAAGAGACCCAGTACTTC; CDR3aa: CASSYSTQETQYF
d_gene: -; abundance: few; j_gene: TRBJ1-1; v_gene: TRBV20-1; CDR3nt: TGCAGTGCTAGAGATTCGGCCTACACTGAAGCTTTCTTT; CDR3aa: CSARDSAYTEAFF
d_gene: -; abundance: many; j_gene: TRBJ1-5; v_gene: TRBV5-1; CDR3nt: TGCGCCAGCAGCTTAGGGGGGGATCAGCCCCAGCATTTT; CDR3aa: CASSLGGDQPQHF
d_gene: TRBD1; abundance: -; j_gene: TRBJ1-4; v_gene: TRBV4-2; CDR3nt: TGTGCCAGCAGCCAAGATAGACAGGGGCGGACTAATGAAAAACTGTTTTTT; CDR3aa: CASSQDRQGRTNEKLFF
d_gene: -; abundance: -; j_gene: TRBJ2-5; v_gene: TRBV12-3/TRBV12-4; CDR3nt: TGTGCCAGCAGTTTGGCGGCCGGGGTTCGTGGGACCCAGTACTTC; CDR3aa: CASSLAAGVRGTQYF
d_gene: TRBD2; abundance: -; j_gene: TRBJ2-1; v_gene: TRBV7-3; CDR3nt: TGTGCCAGCAGCCCGCGAGCTAGCGGGAGGATCAATGAGCAGTTCTTC; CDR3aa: CASSPRASGRINEQFF
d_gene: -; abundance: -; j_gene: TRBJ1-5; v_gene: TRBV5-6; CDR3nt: TGTGCCAGCAGCTGGGGGGGGTTTGGCAATCAGCCCCAGCATTTT; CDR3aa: CASSWGGFGNQPQHF
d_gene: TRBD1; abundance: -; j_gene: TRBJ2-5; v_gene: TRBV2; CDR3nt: TGTGCCAGCAGCGGACAGGGATCGGGAGAGACCCAGTACTTC; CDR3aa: CASSGQGSGETQYF
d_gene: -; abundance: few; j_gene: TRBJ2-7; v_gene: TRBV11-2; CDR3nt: TGTGCCAGCAGCTTAGATTGGGCGACCTACGAGCAGTACTTC; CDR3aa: CASSLDWATYEQYF
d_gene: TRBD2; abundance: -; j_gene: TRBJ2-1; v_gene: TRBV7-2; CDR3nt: TGTGCCAGCAGCTTAGAGGCGGGGGGGTCCTACAATGAGCAGTTCTTC; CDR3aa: CASSLEAGGSYNEQFF
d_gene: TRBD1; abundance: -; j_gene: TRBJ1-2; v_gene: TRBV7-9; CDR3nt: TGTGCCAGCAGCTCATCAGGGGGACAGGGGAGGTCCGGCTACACCTTC; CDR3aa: CASSSSGGQGRSGYTF
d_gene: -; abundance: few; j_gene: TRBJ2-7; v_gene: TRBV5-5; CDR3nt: TGTGCCAGCAGCTTGAGTATCCGGGGTGCCTACGAGCAGTACTTC; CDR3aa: CASSLSIRGAYEQYF
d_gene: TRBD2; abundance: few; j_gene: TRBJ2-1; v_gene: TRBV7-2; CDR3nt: TGTGCCAGCAGCGGACTAGCGGGAGTTAACAATGAGCAGTTCTTC; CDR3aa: CASSGLAGVNNEQFF
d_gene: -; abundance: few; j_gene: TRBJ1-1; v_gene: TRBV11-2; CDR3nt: TGTGCCAGCAGCTTAGGGAGCTCGGGGCGAGGCACTGAAGCTTTCTTT; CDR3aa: CASSLGSSGRGTEAFF
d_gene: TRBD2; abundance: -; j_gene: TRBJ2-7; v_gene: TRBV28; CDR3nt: TGTGCCAGCAGTTCGACCGCTAGCGGGGGGGCCTACGAGCAGTACTTC; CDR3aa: CASSSTASGGAYEQYF
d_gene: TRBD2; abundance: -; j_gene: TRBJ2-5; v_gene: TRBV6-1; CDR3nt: TGTGCCAGCGGCGCTAGCGGGATCCAAGAGACCCAGTACTTC; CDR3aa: CASGASGIQETQYF
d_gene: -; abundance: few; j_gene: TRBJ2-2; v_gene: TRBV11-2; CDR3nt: TGTGCCAGCAGCGCGTGGAGTGACGGGGAGCTGTTTTTT; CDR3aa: CASSAWSDGELFF
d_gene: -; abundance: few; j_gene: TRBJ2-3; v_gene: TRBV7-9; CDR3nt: TGTGCCAGCAGCTTAGAACGGGCCCTGGAAACAGATACGCAGTATTTT; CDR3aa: CASSLERALETDTQYF
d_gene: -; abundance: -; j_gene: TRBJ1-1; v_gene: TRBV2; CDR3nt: TGTGCCAGCAGCGTACGGCGGGGGGACACTGAAGCTTTCTTT; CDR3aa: CASSVRRGDTEAFF
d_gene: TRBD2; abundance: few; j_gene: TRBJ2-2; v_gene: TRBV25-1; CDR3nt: TGTGCCAGCAGGCCAGCGGGGGGCGCGGTAGGGGAGCTGTTTTTT; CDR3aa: CASRPAGGAVGELFF